This T cell receptor (beta chain) was identified during a study of blood T cell repertoires in COVID-19. As for the study in general: COVID-19 samples, acute and convalescent, were from the United States, Italy and Spain.

As handled by the study authors: Nucleated cell counts were estimated from reference gene primer amplification. Method: immunoSEQ multiplex PCR; TCRdb's copy keeps in-frame clones and lacks some. That table is the source of V, J and clone size, and D and trimming were worked out from the DNA. The sample yields roughly 120,000 clones, about nine tenths seen once. The CDR3 covers 15 residues. From germline, CDR1 is SGHRS and CDR2 YFSETQ. After removal of 6 bases from V and 1 base from J, the junction contained 9 bases not matched to a gene. Sequenced material: peripheral blood. This TCR came from a man in his fifties with active COVID-19. This rearrangement joins TRBV5-1 to TRBJ1-1; 7 bases line up with TRBD1. The DNA for the CDR3 is TGCGCCAGCACTACCCGACAGGGCCCGAACACTGAAGCTTTCTTT. This gives the protein CASTTRQGPNTEAFF.